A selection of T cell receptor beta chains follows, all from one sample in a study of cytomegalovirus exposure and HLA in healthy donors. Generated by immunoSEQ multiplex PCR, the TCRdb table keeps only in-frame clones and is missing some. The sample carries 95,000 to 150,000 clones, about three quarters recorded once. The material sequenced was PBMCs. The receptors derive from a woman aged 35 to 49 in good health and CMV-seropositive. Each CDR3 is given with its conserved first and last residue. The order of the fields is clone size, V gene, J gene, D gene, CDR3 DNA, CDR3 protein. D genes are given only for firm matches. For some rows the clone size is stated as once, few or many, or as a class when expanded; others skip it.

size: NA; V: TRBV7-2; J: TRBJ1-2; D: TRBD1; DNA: TGTGCCAGCAGCAAAGGACAGGGGGCTTACTATGGCTACACCTTC; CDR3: CASSKGQGAYYGYTF
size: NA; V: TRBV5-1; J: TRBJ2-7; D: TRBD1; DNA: TGCGCCAGCAGCCTCCGGGACAGGCACTACGAGCAGTACTTC; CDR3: CASSLRDRHYEQYF
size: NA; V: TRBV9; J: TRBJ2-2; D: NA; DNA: TGTGCCAGCAGCGTAGCTACGAGTCCCGGGGAGCTGTTTTTT; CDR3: CASSVATSPGELFF
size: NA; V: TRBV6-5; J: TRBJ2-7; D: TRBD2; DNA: TGTGCCAGCCGAAGCGGGAATGGCGCCTCCCAGTACTTC; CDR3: CASRSGNGASQYF
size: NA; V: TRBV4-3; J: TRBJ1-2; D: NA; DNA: TGCGCCAGCAGCCAAGAACAGGGCTACTATGGCTACACCTTC; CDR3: CASSQEQGYYGYTF
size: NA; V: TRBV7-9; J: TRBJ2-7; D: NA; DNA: TGTGCCAGCAGCCAGGCCAGTATCTACGAGCAGTACTTC; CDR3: CASSQASIYEQYF
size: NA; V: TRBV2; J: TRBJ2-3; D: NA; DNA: TGTGCCAGCAGTGGGAGGAGGGGCGCAGATACGCAGTATTTT; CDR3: CASSGRRGADTQYF
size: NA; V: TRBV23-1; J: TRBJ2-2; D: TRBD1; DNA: TGCGCCAGCAGTCCAGGGGGCCTCGTACCCACCGGGGAGCTGTTTTTT; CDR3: CASSPGGLVPTGELFF
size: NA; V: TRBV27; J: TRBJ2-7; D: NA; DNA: TGTGCCAGCAGTTTAGTTTCGGGGTGGGAGCAGTACTTC; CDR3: CASSLVSGWEQYF
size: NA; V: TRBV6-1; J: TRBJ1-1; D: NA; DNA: TGTGCCAGCAGAAACAACCCGAACACTGAAGCTTTCTTT; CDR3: CASRNNPNTEAFF
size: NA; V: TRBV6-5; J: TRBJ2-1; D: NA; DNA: TGTGCCAGTAAGAGCTCCTACAATGAGCAGTTCTTC; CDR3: CASKSSYNEQFF
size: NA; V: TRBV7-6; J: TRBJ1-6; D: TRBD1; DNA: TGTGCCAGCAGCCTGGACAGGCTTAATAATTCACCCCTCCACTTT; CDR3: CASSLDRLNNSPLHF
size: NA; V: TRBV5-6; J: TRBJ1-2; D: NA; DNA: TGTGCCAGCAGTTCCTGGACAGTCAACTATGGCTACACCTTC; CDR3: CASSSWTVNYGYTF
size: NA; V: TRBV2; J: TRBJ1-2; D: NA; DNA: TGTGCCAGCAGCCGGGGGTATGGCTACACCTTC; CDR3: CASSRGYGYTF
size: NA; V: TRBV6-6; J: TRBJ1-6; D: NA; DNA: TGTGCCAGCACCTTGGACAGCTATAATTCACCCCTCCACTTT; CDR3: CASTLDSYNSPLHF
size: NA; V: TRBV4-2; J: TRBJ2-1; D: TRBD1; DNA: TGTGCCAGCAGCCTCGGGACAGGGCCAGACAATGAGCAGTTCTTC; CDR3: CASSLGTGPDNEQFF
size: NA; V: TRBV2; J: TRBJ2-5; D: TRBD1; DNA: TGTGCCAGCACCAGGACAGGGGAGGAGACCCAGTACTTC; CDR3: CASTRTGEETQYF
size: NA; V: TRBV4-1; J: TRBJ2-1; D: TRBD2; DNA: TGCGCCAGCAGCCTCGTTCCTAGCGGGGGGGCCTATGAGCAGTTCTTC; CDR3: CASSLVPSGGAYEQFF
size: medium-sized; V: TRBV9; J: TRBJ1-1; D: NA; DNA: TGTGCCAGCAGCGTACAGGGTAGTGCTGAAGCTTTCTTT; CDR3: CASSVQGSAEAFF
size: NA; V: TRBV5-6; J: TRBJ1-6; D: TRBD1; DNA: TGTGCCAGCAGCTCTTACTACAGGGGGCTTAATTCACCCCTCCACTTT; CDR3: CASSSYYRGLNSPLHF
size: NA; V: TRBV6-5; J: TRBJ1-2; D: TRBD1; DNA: TGTGCCAGCAGGGAAGGACAGGGATACGGCTACACCTTC; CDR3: CASREGQGYGYTF
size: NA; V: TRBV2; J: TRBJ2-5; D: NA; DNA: TGTGCCAGCAGTGCCCAGCGGGAAGAGACCCAGTACTTC; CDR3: CASSAQREETQYF
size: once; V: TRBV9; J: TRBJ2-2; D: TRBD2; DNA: TGTGCCAGCAGCGTAGGGGCGGGGGGCTTCACCGGGGAGCTGTTTTTT; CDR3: CASSVGAGGFTGELFF
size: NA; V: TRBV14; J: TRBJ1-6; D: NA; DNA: TGTGCCAGCAGCCTCGGGGGGGCGGGTTCACCCCTCCACTTT; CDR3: CASSLGGAGSPLHF
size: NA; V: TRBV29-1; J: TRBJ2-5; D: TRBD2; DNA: TGCAGCGTCCCCGGCGGGCGGGAGATACAAGAGACCCAGTACTTC; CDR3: CSVPGGREIQETQYF
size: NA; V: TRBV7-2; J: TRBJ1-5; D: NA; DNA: TGTGCCAGCAGCTTAGCCGACATTTATTTGCAGCCCCAGCATTTT; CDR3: CASSLADIYLQPQHF
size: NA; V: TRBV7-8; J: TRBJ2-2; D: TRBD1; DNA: TGTGCCAGCAGCACGCACTCCGGGACAGGGGGGGCCGGGGAGCTGTTTTTT; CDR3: CASSTHSGTGGAGELFF
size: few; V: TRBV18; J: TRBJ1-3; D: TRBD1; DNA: TGTGCCAGCTCACCAAAGGACAGGGCTCTGAACACCATATATTTT; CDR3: CASSPKDRALNTIYF
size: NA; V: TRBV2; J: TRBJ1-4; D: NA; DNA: TGTGCCAGCAGAGCTGACAGTAGTGAAAAACTGTTTTTT; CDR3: CASRADSSEKLFF
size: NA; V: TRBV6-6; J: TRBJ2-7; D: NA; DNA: TGTGCCAGCAGTTTGGGGGCAACGGGCCTCCGCGAGCAGTACTTC; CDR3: CASSLGATGLREQYF
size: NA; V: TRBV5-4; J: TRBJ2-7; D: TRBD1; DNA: TGTGCCAGCAGCGGGACAGGGCCCGAGCAGTACTTC; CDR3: CASSGTGPEQYF
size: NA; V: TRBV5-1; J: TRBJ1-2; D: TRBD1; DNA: TGCGCCAGCAGCTTGGGCGGGACAGGGGGAGCCTATGGCTACACCTTC; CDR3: CASSLGGTGGAYGYTF
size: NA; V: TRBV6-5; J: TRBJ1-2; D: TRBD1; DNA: TGTGCCAGCACCCCACAGGGGGGGTCTTTCTATGGCTACACCTTC; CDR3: CASTPQGGSFYGYTF